A single sample gave rise to the 10 T cell receptor beta chains below, sequenced in a study of cytomegalovirus exposure and HLA in healthy donors. It was with 60 Vbeta and 13 Jbeta primers that the PCR ran. Here immunoSEQ multiplex PCR was the method, and the copy in TCRdb shows in-frame clones only, minus some. The sample holds some 130,000 clones, around 77% seen once. Sequencing was done on a sample of PBMCs. The receptors stem from a man younger than 45 in good health and CMV-seronegative.

V gene TRBV6-7 combines with J gene TRBJ1-2, with 9 positions matching TRBD1. TRBV6-7 is marked as an open reading frame, function uncertain. The CDR3 covers 13 residues. V shed 8 bases and J 0 bases; nucleotides not matched to a gene: 1. This chain's CDR3 is CASRTGANYGYTF. The CDR3 region has the DNA TGTGCCAGCCGGACAGGGGCTAACTATGGCTACACCTTC.

This chain joins TRBV11-2 and TRBJ2-1; weak D call: TRBD2 (6 bases). Germline V gene sequence: CDR1 SGHAT, CDR2 FQNNGV. V was pared by 4 bases and J by 4 bases, with 14 bases between. This CDR3 is built from 15 residues. CDR3 in DNA: TGTGCCAGCAGCTCTACTAGCACATCTTACAATGAGCAGTTCTTC. Translated: CASSSTSTSYNEQFF.

This clone was recorded once. The J gene is TRBJ2-7, the V gene TRBV25-1; 8 bases align to TRBD1. The ends lost 3 bases at V and 2 bases at J; junction bases unmatched: 9. The germline gives CDR1 MGHDK, CDR2 SYGVNS. This CDR3 has 16 residues. Written as DNA, the CDR3 is TGTGCCAGCAGTGATAATAGCAGGGGGCAAACCTACGAGCAGTACTTC. Its protein product is CASSDNSRGQTYEQYF.

CDR3 in DNA: TGTGCCAGCAGCTTGGTGGGGACTCGGCAGCCCTACGAGCAGTACTTC. This sequence encodes CASSLVGTRQPYEQYF. The chain is built from TRBV5-6 and TRBJ2-7; maybe TRBD2 (6 bases). Per germline, CDR1 SGHDT and CDR2 YYEEEE. Trimming removed 0 bases at V and 2 bases at J, with 15 bases between. The CDR3 consists of 16 residues.

The chain recombines TRBV5-4 with TRBJ2-5; D not resolved. The length of the CDR3 is 14 residues. V gave up 0 bases and J gave up 3 bases, with 9 bases separating them. From germline, CDR1 is SGHNT and CDR2 YYREEE (reference sequence). The CDR3 here is CASSLAAVEETQYF. CDR3 DNA sequence: TGTGCCAGCAGCTTGGCTGCGGTGGAAGAGACCCAGTACTTC.

The chain recombines TRBV5-4 with TRBJ1-4; TRBD1 matches 7 bases. The CDR3 spans 14 residues. V trimming: 1 base; J trimming: 6 bases; junction bases outside the gene matches: 3. Germline V gene sequence: CDR1 SGHNT, CDR2 YYREEE (reference sequence). The CDR3 DNA sequence: TGTGCCAGCAGCTTGAGGCAGGGGGATGAAAAACTGTTTTTT. It specifies CASSLRQGDEKLFF.

This rearrangement joins TRBV6-5 to TRBJ2-1; no definite D call. Germline V gene data show CDR1 as MNHEY and CDR2 as SVGAGI. This CDR3 has 14 residues. V was clipped by 7 bases and J by 3 bases, with 13 bases between them. The chain's CDR3 is CASISLGHYNEQFF. In nucleotides, the CDR3 is TGTGCCAGCATCTCTCTAGGTCACTACAATGAGCAGTTCTTC.

This clone was detected a few times. The gene calls are TRBV5-8 and TRBJ2-3; 7 nucleotides align to TRBD1. Germline V lookup: CDR1 SGHTS, CDR2 YDEGEE. The CDR3 extends over 16 amino acids. V dropped 4 bases and J dropped 2; count of bases not matched to a gene: 10. The CDR3 DNA follows: TGTGCCAGCAGCCCGGGACAGCTAGGTCACACAGATACGCAGTATTTT. Its protein product is CASSPGQLGHTDTQYF.

The CDR3 spells CASSGPNPGQTYEQYF. DNA of the CDR3: TGTGCCAGTAGTGGACCCAACCCGGGACAGACCTACGAGCAGTACTTC. J is TRBJ2-7 and V is TRBV19; 7 bases map to TRBD1. V lost 5 bases and J lost 2; bases outside the gene matches: 12. The germline CDR1 and CDR2 sequences are LNHDA and SQIVND (reference sequence). The CDR3 has 16 amino acids. The full variable domain, with the rest looked up from reference TRBV19 and TRBJ2-7, is DGGITQSPKYLFRKEGQNVTLSCEQNLNHDAMYWYRQDPGQGLRLIYYSQIVNDFQKGDIAEGYSVSREKKESFPLTVTSAQKNPTAFYLCASSGPNPGQTYEQYFGPGTRLTVT.

This chain joins TRBV5-1 and TRBJ2-2, with D perhaps TRBD1 (6 bases). CDR3 length: 17 amino acids. Trimming shortened V by 5 bases and J by 2 bases, and 19 bases separated the two germline ends. Germline V gene lookup returns CDR1 SGHRS and CDR2 YFSETQ. DNA of the CDR3: TGCGCCAGCAGTCTGCCCGGGACACAGCTAAACACCGGGGAGCTGTTTTTT. Amino acid sequence: CASSLPGTQLNTGELFF.